The source of this T cell receptor (beta chain) is a study of cytotoxic CD8 clonotypes in ibrutinib-treated CLL. Only one count was recorded for this clone. What it recognizes is unknown. Findings and limits, study-wide: With treatment, public clonotypes, which were uncommon, either contracted or remained stable. Clonality was higher at baseline than in age-matched healthy donors and tracked circulating CD8+ T-cell counts.

Libraries were prepared by immunoSEQ multiplex PCR; TCRdb keeps only in-frame clonotypes and omits some of them. Of 20,000 to 25,000 clones in the sample, about 75% were seen once. CDR3 length: 14 residues. With 8 bases clipped from V and 1 base from J, the junction kept 5 bases outside the gene matches. Per germline, CDR1 MNHNS and CDR2 SASEGT. The origin of this receptor is a human donor with chronic lymphocytic leukemia. The sequenced sample was PBMCs, obtained before ibrutinib treatment. This sequence joins TRBV6-1 and TRBJ2-3; 8 nucleotides line up with TRBD2. CDR3 nucleotide sequence: TGTGCCAGCCTGGAGCGGGGGCGCACAGATACGCAGTATTTT. This sequence encodes CASLERGRTDTQYF.